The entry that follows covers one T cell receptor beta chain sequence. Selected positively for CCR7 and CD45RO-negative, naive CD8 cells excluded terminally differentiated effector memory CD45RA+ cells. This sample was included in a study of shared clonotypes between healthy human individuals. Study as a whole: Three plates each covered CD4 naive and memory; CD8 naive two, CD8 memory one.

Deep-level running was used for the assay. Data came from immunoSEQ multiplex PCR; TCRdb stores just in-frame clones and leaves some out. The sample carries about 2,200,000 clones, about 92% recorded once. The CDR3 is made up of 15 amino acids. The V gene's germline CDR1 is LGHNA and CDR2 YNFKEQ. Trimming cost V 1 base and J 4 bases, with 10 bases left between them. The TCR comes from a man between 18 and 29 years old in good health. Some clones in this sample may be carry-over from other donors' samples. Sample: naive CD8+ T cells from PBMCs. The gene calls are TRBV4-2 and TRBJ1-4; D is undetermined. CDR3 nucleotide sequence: TGTGCCAGCAGCCAAGTACCAGGCGGTAATGAAAAACTGTTTTTT. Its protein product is CASSQVPGGNEKLFF.